This TCR beta chain was recovered during a study of T cell responses to AZD1222 COVID-19 vaccine. Study results and caveats: Unmutated regions of variants are reportedly targeted by nearly half of spike-specific TCRs. An increase in Spike-specific TCR breadth and depth was observed after two AZD1222 doses. Donors were largely white British and mainly female; clonal diversity was possibly underestimated.

Worth noting for this clone: Its antigen is not identified.

The germline CDR1 and CDR2 sequences are LGHDT and YNNKEL (reference sequence). Between the trimmed V and J ends, which lost 4 bases and 2 bases, there was a span of 15 bases. The CDR3 consists of 16 residues. Some clones are missing from TCRdb's copy, which holds only in-frame ones; the method was immunoSEQ multiplex PCR. The repertoire has 150,000 or so clones, roughly 90% of them found once; the top ten carry roughly 3.3%. The chain has TRBV3-1 (or the pseudogene TRBV3-2) and TRBJ1-5, with unresolved D. The sequence was collected from an adult who received the AZD1222 COVID-19 vaccine. The sequencing here drew on peripheral blood, taken 28 days after the second AZD1222 dose. The CDR3 DNA reads as TGTGCCAGCAGCCCCCGAAGCGTTGATCGCAATCAGCCCCAGCATTTT. It translates to CASSPRSVDRNQPQHF.